The entry below gives a single TCR beta chain sequence along with its context. Germline CDR1 is DFQATT and CDR2 is SNEGSKA (reference sequence). The CDR3 is made up of 17 amino acids. The V and J ends lost 4 bases and 4 bases, in that order; junction bases with no gene match: 15. This sample stems from a study of blood T cells in healthy people across ages. For the second PCR, which ran for about 7 to 11 cycles, a sample-barcoded 5' primer and a J-beta primer mix were used. TCRdb processed the 5' RACE reads anew with MiXCR; each CDR3 protein has one entry. Found here are 550,000 to 800,000 distinct CDR3 sequences, about 30% of them singletons; the top ten hold approximately 15%.

Sequencing input: blood. The chain links TRBV20-1 to TRBJ1-2; 10 bases map to TRBD1. The origin of this receptor is a woman older than 75 in good health. CDR3 bases: TGCAGTGCTACGAACCGGGACAGGGGTTTGTTTAGCTATGGCTACACCTTC. It codes for CSATNRDRGLFSYGYTF.